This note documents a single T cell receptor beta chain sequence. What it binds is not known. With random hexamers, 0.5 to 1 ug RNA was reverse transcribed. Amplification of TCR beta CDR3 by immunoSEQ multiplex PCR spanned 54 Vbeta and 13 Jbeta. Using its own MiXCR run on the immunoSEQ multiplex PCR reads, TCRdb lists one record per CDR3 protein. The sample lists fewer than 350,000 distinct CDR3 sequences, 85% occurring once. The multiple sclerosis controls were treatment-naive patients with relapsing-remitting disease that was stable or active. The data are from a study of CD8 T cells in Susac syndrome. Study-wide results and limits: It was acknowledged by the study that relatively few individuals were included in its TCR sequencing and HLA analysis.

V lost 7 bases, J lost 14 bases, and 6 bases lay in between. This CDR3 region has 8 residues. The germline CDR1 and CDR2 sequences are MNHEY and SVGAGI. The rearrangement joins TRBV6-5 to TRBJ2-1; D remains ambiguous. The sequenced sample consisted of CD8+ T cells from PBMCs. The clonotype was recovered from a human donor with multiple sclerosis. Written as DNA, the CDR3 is TGTGCCAGCATCCTAAAGTTCTTC. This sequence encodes CASILKFF.